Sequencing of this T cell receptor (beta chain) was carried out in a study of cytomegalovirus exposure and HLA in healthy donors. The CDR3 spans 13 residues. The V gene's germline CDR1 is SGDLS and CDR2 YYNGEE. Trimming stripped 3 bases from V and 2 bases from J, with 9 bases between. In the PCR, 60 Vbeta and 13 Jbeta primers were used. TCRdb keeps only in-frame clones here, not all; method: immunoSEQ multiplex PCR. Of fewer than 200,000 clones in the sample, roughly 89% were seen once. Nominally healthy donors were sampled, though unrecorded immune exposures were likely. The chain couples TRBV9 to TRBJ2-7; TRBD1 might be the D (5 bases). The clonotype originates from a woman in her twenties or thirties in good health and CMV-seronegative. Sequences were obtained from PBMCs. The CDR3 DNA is TGTGCCAGCAGCGCAGACAGTCCCTACGAGCAGTACTTC. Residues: CASSADSPYEQYF.